Below, 4 T cell receptor beta chains from the same sample are listed, as sequenced in a study of blood T cell repertoires in COVID-19. The table came from immunoSEQ multiplex PCR; TCRdb's copy has only in-frame clones and leaves some out. The data hold 100,000 to 150,000 clones, with 60% to 85% observed a single time. Sequenced material: peripheral blood. The receptors derive from a man between 65 and 85 years old with acute or convalescent COVID-19.

This CDR3 reads CASSLAGQGEAFF. The CDR3 nucleotides read TGTGCCAGCAGCTTAGCGGGTCAGGGTGAAGCTTTCTTT. This chain links TRBV7-2 with TRBJ1-1; tentatively, D is TRBD1 (5 bases). V shed 0 bases and J shed 7 bases, with 9 bases lying between them. Per germline, CDR1 SGHTA and CDR2 FQGNSA. This CDR3 is 13 amino acids long.

The rearrangement uses TRBV27 and TRBJ2-2; 11 nucleotides match TRBD2. Germline CDR1 is MNHEY and CDR2 is SMNVEV (reference sequence). The length of the CDR3 is 16 residues. V dropped 2 bases and J dropped 5; count of bases not matched to a gene: 4. The DNA of the CDR3 is TGTGCCAGCAGTTTAGGACTAGCGGGCCGGACCGGGGAGCTGTTTTTT. This gives the protein CASSLGLAGRTGELFF.

The J gene is TRBJ2-1, the V gene TRBV7-2, with D possibly TRBD1 on 5 matching bases. V was cut by 1 base and J by 7 bases, with 8 bases left in between. Germline loops: CDR1 SGHTA, CDR2 FQGNSA. The CDR3 has 13 amino acids. The CDR3 sequence: CASSLEGRNEQFF. Here the CDR3 DNA reads TGTGCCAGCAGCTTAGAGGGGCGGAATGAGCAGTTCTTC.

This clone was seen more than once but under ten times. This chain joins TRBV9 and TRBJ2-7, with TRBD2 identical over 8 bases. The CDR3 is 15 amino acids. The germline gives CDR1 SGDLS, CDR2 YYNGEE. The ends lost 3 bases at V and 1 base at J; junction bases unmatched: 6. The CDR3 DNA sequence: TGTGCCAGCAGCGCGGGGGGGACTAGGTCCTACGAGCAGTACTTC. Translated: CASSAGGTRSYEQYF.